A selection of T cell receptor beta chains follows, all from one sample in a study of a mutant IDH1 vaccine in newly diagnosed glioma. Their target antigens are unknown. The repertoire was sequenced with immunoSEQ multiplex PCR; TCRdb's copy has only in-frame clones and lacks some. Here the sample spans fewer than 55,000 clones, under 90% being singletons. The sequenced sample was PBMCs, obtained from a glioma patient whose treatment included an IDH1 peptide vaccine. The receptors were sampled from a woman aged 40-49 years with glioma. Some clones in this sample may be carry-over from other donors' samples. CDR3s include the opening cysteine and the closing phenylalanine or tryptophan. Fields, in order: J gene, D gene, clone size, V gene, CDR3 protein, CDR3 DNA. A D gene is named only where the DNA matches it firmly. Expanded clones are given a class, and other clones once, few, many or no size at all.

TRBJ1-5 | . | . | TRBV5-4 | CASSLGRDQPQHF | TGTGCCAGCAGCTTGGGGCGAGATCAGCCCCAGCATTTT
TRBJ2-2 | . | . | TRBV11-2 | CASSLVSNTGELFF | TGTGCCAGCAGCTTAGTCTCGAACACCGGGGAGCTGTTTTTT
TRBJ2-7 | . | medium-sized | TRBV10-3 | CAISQGPSYEQYF | TGTGCCATCAGCCAGGGGCCCTCCTACGAGCAGTACTTC
TRBJ2-7 | . | . | TRBV19 | CASSDGGREQYF | TGTGCCAGTAGTGATGGGGGACGCGAGCAGTACTTC
TRBJ2-1 | TRBD1 | . | TRBV10-2 | CASNLGGQGASEQFF | TGCGCCAGCAACCTGGGGGGACAGGGGGCTTCTGAGCAGTTCTTC
TRBJ1-1 | . | . | TRBV7-2 | CASSLGRNTEAFF | TGTGCCAGCAGCTTAGGGCGGAACACTGAAGCTTTCTTT
TRBJ1-4 | . | few | TRBV15 | CATSRDLRSTNEKLFF | TGTGCCACCAGCAGAGATCTCCGATCAACTAATGAAAAACTGTTTTTT
TRBJ2-1 | TRBD2 | . | TRBV19 | CASSIPAGEQFF | TGTGCCAGTAGTATCCCAGCGGGAGAGCAGTTCTTC
TRBJ1-2 | TRBD1 | . | TRBV9 | CASSVLPGQGEGYTF | TGTGCCAGCAGCGTCTTACCGGGACAGGGTGAAGGCTACACCTTC
TRBJ2-2 | TRBD1 | . | TRBV10-3 | CATYRGGELFF | TGTGCCACATACAGGGGCGGGGAGCTGTTTTTT
TRBJ1-1 | . | . | TRBV9 | CASSVGRSNTEAFF | TGTGCCAGCAGCGTGGGACGATCGAACACTGAAGCTTTCTTT
TRBJ2-6 | . | . | TRBV6-4 | CASSAAPGANVLTF | TGTGCCAGCAGTGCGGCCCCTGGGGCCAACGTCCTGACTTTC
TRBJ2-7 | . | . | TRBV27 | CASSSAGVEQYF | TGTGCCAGCAGTTCCGCAGGTGTCGAGCAGTACTTC
TRBJ2-5 | . | once | TRBV4-3 | CASSQDRVRGSRLPFQETQYF | TGCGCCAGCAGCCAAGATCGGGTCCGGGGGTCTCGACTTCCCTTCCAAGAGACCCAGTACTTC
TRBJ2-2 | . | . | TRBV29-1 | CSVALANTGELFF | TGCAGCGTTGCTCTAGCAAACACCGGGGAGCTGTTTTTT
TRBJ2-2 | TRBD2 | . | TRBV6-8 | CASSPGTSGSSIGELFF | TGTGCCAGCAGCCCCGGGACTAGCGGGAGTTCCATCGGGGAGCTGTTTTTT
TRBJ2-7 | TRBD1 | . | TRBV14 | CASGVQGMPSYEQYF | TGTGCCAGCGGCGTACAGGGGATGCCTTCCTACGAGCAGTACTTC
TRBJ1-1 | . | . | TRBV29-1 | CSVVGGEAFF | TGCAGCGTTGTCGGCGGGGAAGCTTTCTTT
TRBJ1-4 | TRBD1 | . | TRBV5-1 | CASWEPGTADEKLFF | TGCGCCAGCTGGGAGCCTGGGACAGCTGACGAAAAACTGTTTTTT
TRBJ1-3 | . | . | TRBV10-2 | CASTLREDRFSGNTIYF | TGCGCCAGCACCCTGAGGGAGGACCGTTTCTCTGGAAACACCATATATTTT
TRBJ2-2 | . | . | TRBV9 | CASSVVNGELFF | TGTGCCAGCAGCGTAGTGAACGGGGAGCTGTTTTTT
TRBJ1-2 | . | . | TRBV7-8 | CASSYRTGGYTF | TGTGCCAGCAGCTACAGAACCGGGGGCTACACCTTC
TRBJ2-2 | TRBD2 | . | TRBV5-4 | CASSLFGTKDTGELFF | TGTGCCAGCAGCTTGTTTGGGACTAAGGACACCGGGGAGCTGTTTTTT
TRBJ1-1 | . | . | TRBV19 | CASTAGAVFF | TGTGCCAGTACCGCCGGGGCCGTCTTCTTT
TRBJ1-1 | TRBD1 | once | TRBV7-2 | CASSKQGGGTEAFF | TGTGCCAGCAGCAAACAGGGGGGGGGCACTGAAGCTTTCTTT
TRBJ1-2 | . | . | TRBV7-9 | CASSSSRTTYGYTF | TGTGCCAGCAGCTCCTCCAGGACTACCTATGGCTACACCTTC
TRBJ2-1 | . | . | TRBV19 | CASSIIGGADEQFF | TGTGCCAGTAGTATAATCGGAGGAGCGGATGAGCAGTTCTTC
TRBJ2-6 | . | . | TRBV18 | CASSPGANVLTF | TGTGCCAGCTCACCTGGGGCCAACGTCCTGACTTTC
TRBJ1-2 | TRBD1 | . | TRBV9 | CASSAGTGYGYTF | TGTGCCAGCAGCGCAGGGACAGGTTATGGCTACACCTTC
TRBJ1-2 | . | once | TRBV6-5 | CASSYSMGSGYTF | TGTGCCAGCAGTTACTCGATGGGGAGCGGCTACACCTTC
TRBJ1-4 | . | few | TRBV5-6 | CASSLYTNEKLFF | TGTGCCAGCAGCTTGTACACAAATGAAAAACTGTTTTTT
TRBJ1-1 | TRBD1 | once | TRBV11-2 | CASSKGQGAGPTEAFF | TGTGCCAGCAGCAAGGGACAGGGGGCGGGTCCCACTGAAGCTTTCTTT
TRBJ2-3 | . | . | TRBV11-2 | CASSLDQGPDTQYF | TGTGCCAGCAGCTTAGATCAAGGCCCAGATACGCAGTATTTT
TRBJ2-5 | . | . | TRBV18 | CASSKETQYF | TGTGCCAGCTCAAAAGAGACCCAGTACTTC
TRBJ1-1 | TRBD1 | . | TRBV4-2 | CASSQDVGTGVAFF | TGTGCCAGCAGCCAAGATGTCGGGACAGGGGTCGCTTTCTTT
TRBJ2-6 | . | few | TRBV29-1 | CSVEGGAGANVLTF | TGCAGCGTTGAAGGGGGGGCCGGGGCCAACGTCCTGACTTTC
TRBJ2-7 | . | . | TRBV7-8 | CASSLARDYEQYF | TGTGCCAGCAGCTTAGCCAGGGACTACGAGCAGTACTTC
TRBJ2-5 | . | few | TRBV5-6 | CASSPAVALEETQYF | TGTGCCAGCAGCCCGGCCGTGGCGTTGGAAGAGACCCAGTACTTC
TRBJ1-2 | . | . | TRBV9 | CASSVQGNYGYTF | TGTGCCAGCAGCGTACAGGGGAACTATGGCTACACCTTC
TRBJ1-2 | . | . | TRBV5-1 | CASSLARGEGYTF | TGCGCCAGCAGTCTCGCCCGAGGGGAGGGCTACACCTTC
TRBJ2-7 | TRBD2 | . | TRBV4-3 | CASSQGGGGTNEQYF | TGCGCCAGCAGCCAAGGTGGCGGGGGGACAAATGAGCAGTACTTC
TRBJ2-1 | TRBD2 | . | TRBV27 | CASSFEAGDHNEQFF | TGTGCCAGCAGTTTTGAAGCGGGGGACCACAATGAGCAGTTCTTC
TRBJ2-2 | . | few | TRBV4-1 | CASSQAQPGELFF | TGCGCCAGCAGCCAAGCCCAACCCGGGGAGCTGTTTTTT
TRBJ2-2 | . | . | TRBV6-1 | CASSEAPLTGELFF | TGTGCCAGCAGTGAAGCTCCGCTCACCGGGGAGCTGTTTTTT
TRBJ1-1 | . | . | TRBV4-2 | CASSQVGRLMNTEAFF | TGTGCCAGCAGCCAAGTCGGTCGGCTTATGAACACTGAAGCTTTCTTT